A single sample is the source of the 20 T cell receptor beta chains below, sequenced in a study of blood T cell repertoires in COVID-19. Measured with immunoSEQ multiplex PCR; TCRdb has only the in-frame clones, and not every one. The profile shows under 250,000 clones, almost 85% of them singletons. Sequencing was done on a sample of peripheral blood. The receptors shown here come from a man between 50 and 59 years old with acute or convalescent COVID-19.

CDR3 amino acids: CASGLVNRGEQFF. In DNA form, the CDR3 reads TGTGCTAGTGGTTTGGTCAATAGGGGTGAGCAGTTCTTC. This sequence joins TRBV12-5 and TRBJ2-1, with D maybe TRBD1 (5 bases). V gave up 0 bases and J gave up 9 bases, with 9 bases separating them. The germline V gene encodes CDR1 LGHNT and CDR2 FRNRAP. The CDR3 sequence is 13 residues long.

This chain connects TRBV14 to TRBJ2-5; TRBD2 might be the D (6 bases). The CDR3 extends over 14 amino acids. Germline CDR1 SGHDN, CDR2 FVKESK. Trimming left V 1 base short and J 1 base short, with 7 bases between. This CDR3 is CASSQVGGQETQYF. The CDR3, as DNA: TGTGCCAGCAGCCAAGTGGGGGGCCAAGAGACCCAGTACTTC.

The DNA for the CDR3 is TGTGCCACCAGCAGACCGAAGAGACGGACTAGCGGACACGACGAGCAGTACTTC. It yields the protein CATSRPKRRTSGHDEQYF. V is TRBV15 and J is TRBJ2-7; TRBD2 matches at 10 bases. Germline assignment: CDR1 LNHNV and CDR2 YYDKDF (reference sequence). V was pared by 2 bases and J by 5 bases, with 15 bases of the junction left unmatched. The CDR3 has 18 amino acids. Based on the CDR3 plus reference TRBV15 and TRBJ2-7, the full variable domain is DAMVIQNPRYQVTQFGKPVTLSCSQTLNHNVMYWYQQKSSQAPKLLFHYYDKDFNNEADTPDNFQSRRPNTSFCFLDIRSPGLGDTAMYLCATSRPKRRTSGHDEQYFGPGTRLTVT.

The chain uses TRBV6-6 and TRBJ1-1; D call uncertain. Looked up from germline, CDR1 is MNHNY and CDR2 is SVGAGI (reference sequence). V was cut by 4 bases and J by 6 bases, with 3 bases left in between. This CDR3 comprises 10 residues. The CDR3 sequence: CASSSAEAFF. For the CDR3, the DNA is TGTGCCAGCAGTTCGGCTGAAGCTTTCTTT.

The chain links TRBV21-1 to TRBJ1-2. TRBV21-1 is a listed pseudogene. There are 13 residues in the CDR3. Here the CDR3 reads CASSNDGGYGYTF. CDR3 nucleotide sequence: TGTGCCAGCAGCAATGATGGAGGCTATGGCTACACCTTC.

V and J are TRBV19 and TRBJ1-2, with 7 bases fitting TRBD1. Germline loops: CDR1 LNHDA, CDR2 SQIVND (reference sequence). The CDR3 extends over 15 amino acids. V was clipped by 5 bases and J by 4 bases; unmatched bases: 10. The CDR3 region has the DNA TGTGCCAGTAGTTCAGGACAGGACAATTTCTATGGCTACACCTTC. Translating gives CASSSGQDNFYGYTF. The full variable domain, with the rest looked up from reference TRBV19 and TRBJ1-2, is DGGITQSPKYLFRKEGQNVTLSCEQNLNHDAMYWYRQDPGQGLRLIYYSQIVNDFQKGDIAEGYSVSREKKESFPLTVTSAQKNPTAFYLCASSSGQDNFYGYTFGSGTRLTVV.

This clone appeared many times. The gene calls are TRBV19 and TRBJ1-5; the D gene is possibly TRBD1 (6 bases). Looked up from germline, CDR1 is LNHDA and CDR2 is SQIVND (reference sequence). V was pared by 6 bases and J by 3 bases, with 9 bases between. The CDR3 has 13 residues. CDR3 loop: CASRDSTNQPQHF. DNA of the CDR3: TGTGCCAGTAGGGACAGTACCAATCAGCCCCAGCATTTT. Together with reference TRBV19 and TRBJ1-5, the CDR3 gives the full variable domain: DGGITQSPKYLFRKEGQNVTLSCEQNLNHDAMYWYRQDPGQGLRLIYYSQIVNDFQKGDIAEGYSVSREKKESFPLTVTSAQKNPTAFYLCASRDSTNQPQHFGDGTRLSIL.

The V gene is TRBV19, the J gene TRBJ2-3, with D possibly TRBD1 on 6 matching bases. The V and J ends lost 11 bases and 2 bases respectively, with 11 bases between them. The CDR3 is made up of 12 amino acids. Germline-derived CDR1 and CDR2 are LNHDA and SQIVND (reference sequence). CDR3 loop: CASGHYTDTQYF. Here the CDR3 DNA reads TGTGCCTCGGGACACTACACAGATACGCAGTATTTT.

This sequence joins TRBV27 and TRBJ1-1, with 7 bases aligning to TRBD1. V gave up 6 bases and J gave up 1 base; unmatched junction bases: 2. CDR1 is MNHEY and CDR2 is SMNVEV in the germline V gene (reference sequence). The CDR3 consists of 13 residues. For the CDR3, the DNA is TGTGCCAGCAGGACAGGGCCGAACACTGAAGCTTTCTTT. It translates to CASRTGPNTEAFF.

The rearrangement joins TRBV7-9 to TRBJ1-3; TRBD1 is a possible D gene (6 bases). Trimming cost V 4 bases and J 0 bases, with 13 bases left between them. The germline V gene encodes CDR1 SEHNR and CDR2 FQNEAQ (reference sequence). The length of the CDR3 is 16 residues. CDR3 bases: TGTGCCAGCAGCTCCAACCGGGACAACTCTGGAAACACCATATATTTT. Translated: CASSSNRDNSGNTIYF.

The CDR3 nucleotides read TGTGCCAGCAGTTACCAGGACTATTCCAATGAGCAGTTCTTC. This translates into CASSYQDYSNEQFF. This chain connects TRBV6-5 to TRBJ2-1; a weak D match, TRBD2 (6 bases). The CDR3 spans 14 residues. Trimming stripped 2 bases from V and 6 bases from J, with 11 bases between. Per the germline V gene, CDR1 is MNHEY and CDR2 is SVGAGI.

The chain uses TRBV11-2 and TRBJ2-3; D perhaps matches TRBD1 (5 bases). CDR1 SGHAT and CDR2 FQNNGV come from the germline V gene. This CDR3 region has 15 residues. Trimming stripped 3 bases from V and 3 bases from J, with 13 bases between. For the CDR3, the DNA is TGTGCCAGCAGCTTGTTAGGTTCAGGGACAGATACGCAGTATTTT. Translation: CASSLLGSGTDTQYF. The full variable domain, completed using reference TRBV11-2 and TRBJ2-3, is EAGVAQSPRYKIIEKRQSVAFWCNPISGHATLYWYQQILGQGPKLLIQFQNNGVVDDSQLPKDRFSAERLKGVDSTLKIQPAKLEDSAVYLCASSLLGSGTDTQYFGPGTRLTVL.

J is TRBJ2-1 and V is TRBV7-6; 9 nucleotides match TRBD1. Germline V gene lookup returns CDR1 SGHVS and CDR2 FNYEAQ. V lost 5 bases and J lost 2; bases outside the gene matches: 10. This CDR3 comprises 17 residues. CDR3 amino acids: CASSLKTGGRTYNEQFF. CDR3 coding DNA: TGTGCCAGCAGCCTAAAGACAGGGGGAAGGACCTACAATGAGCAGTTCTTC.

The gene calls are TRBV6-5 and TRBJ1-3; D is unclear. The CDR3 is made up of 14 amino acids. V was cut by 6 bases and J by 0 bases, with 9 bases left in between. The germline CDR1 and CDR2 sequences are MNHEY and SVGAGI. The CDR3 protein is CASRADTSGNTIYF. CDR3 bases: TGTGCCAGCAGGGCCGACACCTCTGGAAACACCATATATTTT.

This sequence joins TRBV6-1 and TRBJ1-2; D is unresolved. Germline loops: CDR1 MNHNS, CDR2 SASEGT. Trimming took off 3 bases at V and 0 bases at J, with 11 bases between the two ends. The CDR3 covers 15 residues. CDR3 sequence: CASSDHTSSNYGYTF. The CDR3 DNA sequence: TGTGCCAGCAGTGACCACACCTCTTCTAACTATGGCTACACCTTC.

The genes are TRBV5-4 and TRBJ2-7; 10 bases fit TRBD1. The CDR3 loop spans 14 amino acids. From germline, CDR1 is SGHNT and CDR2 YYREEE (reference sequence). Trimming cost V 6 bases and J 5 bases; bases outside gene matches: 8. CDR3 amino acids: CASNLGQGGHEQYF. The CDR3 region has the DNA TGTGCCAGCAACCTAGGACAGGGGGGCCACGAGCAGTACTTC.

The J gene is TRBJ2-7, the V gene TRBV7-8; unclear D gene. The V gene lost 2 bases and the J gene lost 0 bases, with 5 bases spanning the gap. The CDR3 loop spans 13 amino acids. Per germline, CDR1 SGHVS and CDR2 FQNEAQ. The CDR3 region is CASSLSSSYEQYF. The DNA for the CDR3 is TGTGCCAGCAGCTTATCCAGCTCCTACGAGCAGTACTTC.

Concerning this clone itself: Additional DNA sequences in this sample encode the identical CDR3. The rearrangement uses TRBV11-2 and TRBJ2-7; 10 bases map to TRBD1. Germline CDR1 is SGHAT and CDR2 is FQNNGV. V lost 1 base, J lost 4 bases, and 1 base stayed unmatched. CDR3 length: 14 amino acids. The CDR3 DNA reads as TGTGCCAGCAGCTTAGGGACAGGGGGATACGAGCAGTACTTC. It specifies CASSLGTGGYEQYF. The full variable domain, in which reference TRBV11-2 and TRBJ2-7 provide the parts outside the CDR3, is EAGVAQSPRYKIIEKRQSVAFWCNPISGHATLYWYQQILGQGPKLLIQFQNNGVVDDSQLPKDRFSAERLKGVDSTLKIQPAKLEDSAVYLCASSLGTGGYEQYFGPGTRLTVT.

V is TRBV28 and J is TRBJ1-2, with TRBD1 matching 8 bases. Losses at the gene ends were 3 bases for V and 6 bases for J; bases not matched to a gene: 6. Looked up from germline, CDR1 is MDHEN and CDR2 is SYDVKM. The CDR3 is 14 residues long. The CDR3 sequence is CASSLPTGVDGYTF. CDR3 in DNA: TGTGCCAGCAGTTTGCCGACAGGGGTAGATGGCTACACCTTC.

The V gene is TRBV6-1, the J gene TRBJ2-7; TRBD2 aligns across 13 bases. Looked up from germline, CDR1 is MNHNS and CDR2 is SASEGT. V shed 0 bases, J shed 3 bases, and the junction held 2 bases outside the gene matches. There are 16 residues in the CDR3. CDR3 loop: CASSEAGTSGIYEQYF. DNA of the CDR3: TGTGCCAGCAGTGAAGCGGGGACTAGCGGGATCTACGAGCAGTACTTC.